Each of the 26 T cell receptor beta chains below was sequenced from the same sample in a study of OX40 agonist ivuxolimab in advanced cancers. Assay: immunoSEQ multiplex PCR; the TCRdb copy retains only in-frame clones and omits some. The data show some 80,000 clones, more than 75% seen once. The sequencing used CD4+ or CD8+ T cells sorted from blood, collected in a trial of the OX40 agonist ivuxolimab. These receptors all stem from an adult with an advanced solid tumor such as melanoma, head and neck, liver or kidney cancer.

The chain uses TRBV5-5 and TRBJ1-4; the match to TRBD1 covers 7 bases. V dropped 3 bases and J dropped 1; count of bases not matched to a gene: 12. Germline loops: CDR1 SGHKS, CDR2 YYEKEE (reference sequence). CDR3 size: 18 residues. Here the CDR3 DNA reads TGTGCCAGCAGCTCTATGGACAGGAAAGGCCTAACTAATGAAAAACTGTTTTTT. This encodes CASSSMDRKGLTNEKLFF.

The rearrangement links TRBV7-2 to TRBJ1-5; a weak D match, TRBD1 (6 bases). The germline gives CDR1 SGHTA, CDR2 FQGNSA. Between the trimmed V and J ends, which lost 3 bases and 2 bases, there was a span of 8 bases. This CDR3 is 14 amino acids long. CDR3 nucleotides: TGTGCCAGCAGCTTGTCAGGGGGCAATCAGCCCCAGCATTTT. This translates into CASSLSGGNQPQHF.

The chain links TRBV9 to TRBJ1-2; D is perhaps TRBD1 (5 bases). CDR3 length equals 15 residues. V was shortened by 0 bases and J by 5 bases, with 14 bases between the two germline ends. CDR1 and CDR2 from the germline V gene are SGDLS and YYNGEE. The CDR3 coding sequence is TGTGCCAGCAGCGTAGAGGGGATTCCTTCTTATGGCTACACCTTC. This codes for CASSVEGIPSYGYTF. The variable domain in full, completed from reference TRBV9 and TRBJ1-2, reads DSGVTQTPKHLITATGQRVTLRCSPRSGDLSVYWYQQSLDQGLQFLIQYYNGEERAKGNILERFSAQQFPDLHSELNLSSLELGDSALYFCASSVEGIPSYGYTFGSGTRLTVV.

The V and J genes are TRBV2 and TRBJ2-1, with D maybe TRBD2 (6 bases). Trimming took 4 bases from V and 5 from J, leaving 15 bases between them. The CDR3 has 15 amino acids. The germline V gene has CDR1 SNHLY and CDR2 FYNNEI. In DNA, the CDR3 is TGTGCCAGCAGTGGTTTCTTGGGGGGACACAATGAGCAGTTCTTC. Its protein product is CASSGFLGGHNEQFF.

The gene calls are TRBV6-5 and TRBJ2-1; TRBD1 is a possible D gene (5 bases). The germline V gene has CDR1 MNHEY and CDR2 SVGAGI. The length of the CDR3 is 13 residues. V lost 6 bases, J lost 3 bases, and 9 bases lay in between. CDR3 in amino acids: CASSVTGYNEQFF. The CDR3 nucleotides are TGTGCCAGCAGCGTAACAGGCTACAATGAGCAGTTCTTC.

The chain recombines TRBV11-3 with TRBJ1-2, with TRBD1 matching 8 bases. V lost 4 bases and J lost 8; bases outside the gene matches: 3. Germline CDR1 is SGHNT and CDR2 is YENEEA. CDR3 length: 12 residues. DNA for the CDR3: TGTGCCAGCAGCTCAGACAGGGGCGGCTACACCTTC. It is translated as CASSSDRGGYTF. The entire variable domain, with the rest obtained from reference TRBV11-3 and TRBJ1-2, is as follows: EAGVVQSPRYKIIEKKQPVAFWCNPISGHNTLYWYLQNLGQGPELLIRYENEEAVDDSQLPKDRFSAERLKGVDSTLKIQPAELGDSAVYLCASSSDRGGYTFGSGTRLTVV.

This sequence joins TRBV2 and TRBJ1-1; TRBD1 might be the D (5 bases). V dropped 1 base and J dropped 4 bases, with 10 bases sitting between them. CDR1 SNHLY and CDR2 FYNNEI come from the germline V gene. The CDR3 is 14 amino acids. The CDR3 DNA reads TGTGCCAGCAGTGAAGGGGACGAGGGCACTGAAGCTTTCTTT. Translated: CASSEGDEGTEAFF.

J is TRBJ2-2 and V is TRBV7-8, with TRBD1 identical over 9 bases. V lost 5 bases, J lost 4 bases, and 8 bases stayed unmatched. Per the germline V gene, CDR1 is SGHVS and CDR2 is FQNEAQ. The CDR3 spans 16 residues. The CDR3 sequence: CASSPQGARGTGELFF. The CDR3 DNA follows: TGTGCCAGCAGCCCACAGGGGGCGCGTGGCACCGGGGAGCTGTTTTTT. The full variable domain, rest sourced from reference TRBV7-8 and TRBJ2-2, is GAGVSQSPRYKVAKRGQDVALRCDPISGHVSLFWYQQALGQGPEFLTYFQNEAQLDKSGLPSDRFFAERPEGSVSTLKIQRTQQEDSAVYLCASSPQGARGTGELFFGEGSRLTVL.

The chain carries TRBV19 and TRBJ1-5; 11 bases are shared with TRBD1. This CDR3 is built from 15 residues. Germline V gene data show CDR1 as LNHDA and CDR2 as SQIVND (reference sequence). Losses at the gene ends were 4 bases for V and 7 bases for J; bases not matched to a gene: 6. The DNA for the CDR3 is TGTGCCAGTAGTAGGGACAGGGGGTTGGACCAGCCCCAGCATTTT. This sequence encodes CASSRDRGLDQPQHF.

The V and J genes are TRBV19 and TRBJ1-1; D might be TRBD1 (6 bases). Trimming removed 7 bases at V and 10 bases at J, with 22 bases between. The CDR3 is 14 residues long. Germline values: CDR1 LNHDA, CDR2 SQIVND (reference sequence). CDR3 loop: CASKEGGRGFVAFF. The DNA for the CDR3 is TGTGCCAGTAAGGAAGGGGGGCGCGGGTTTGTAGCTTTCTTT.

The CDR3 loop reads CASSLDAREQFF. CDR3 coding DNA: TGTGCCAGCAGCTTGGACGCAAGGGAGCAGTTCTTC. The chain joins TRBV5-4 to TRBJ2-1; D unresolved. V was shortened by 0 bases and J by 10 bases, with 8 bases between the two germline ends. The CDR3 is made up of 12 amino acids. Germline-derived CDR1 and CDR2 are SGHNT and YYREEE (reference sequence).

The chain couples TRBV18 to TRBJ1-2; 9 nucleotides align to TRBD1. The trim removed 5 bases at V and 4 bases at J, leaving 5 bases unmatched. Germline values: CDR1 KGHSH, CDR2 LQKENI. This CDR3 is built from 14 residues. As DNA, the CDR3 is TGTGCCAGCTCAACAACAGGGGGCAGCTATGGCTACACCTTC. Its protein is CASSTTGGSYGYTF. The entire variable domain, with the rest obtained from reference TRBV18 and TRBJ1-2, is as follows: NAGVMQNPRHLVRRRGQEARLRCSPMKGHSHVYWYRQLPEEGLKFMVYLQKENIIDESGMPKERFSAEFPKEGPSILRIQQVVRGDSAAYFCASSTTGGSYGYTFGSGTRLTVV.

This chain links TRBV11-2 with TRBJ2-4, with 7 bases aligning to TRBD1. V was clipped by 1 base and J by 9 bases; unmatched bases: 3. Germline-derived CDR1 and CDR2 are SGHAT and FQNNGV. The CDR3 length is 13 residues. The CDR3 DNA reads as TGTGCCAGCAGCTTAGGGACAGGAGGCATTCAGTACTTC. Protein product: CASSLGTGGIQYF.

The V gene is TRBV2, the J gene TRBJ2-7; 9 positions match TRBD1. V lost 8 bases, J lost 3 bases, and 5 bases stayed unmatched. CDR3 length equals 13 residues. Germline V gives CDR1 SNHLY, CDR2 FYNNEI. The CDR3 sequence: CASVQGQGYEQYF. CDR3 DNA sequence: TGTGCCAGCGTGCAGGGACAGGGCTACGAGCAGTACTTC.

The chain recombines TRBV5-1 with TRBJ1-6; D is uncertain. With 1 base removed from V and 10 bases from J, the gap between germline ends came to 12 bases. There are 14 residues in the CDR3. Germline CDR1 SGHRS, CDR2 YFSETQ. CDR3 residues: CASSLLQESSPLHF. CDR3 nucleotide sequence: TGCGCCAGCAGCTTGTTGCAGGAGTCATCACCCCTCCACTTT.

For the CDR3, the DNA is TGTGCCAGCAGCCCTGGACTAGCGGGAGGGCAAGATACGCAGTATTTT. Translated, it gives CASSPGLAGGQDTQYF. This chain joins TRBV9 and TRBJ2-3, with 15 bases fitting TRBD2. The CDR3 covers 16 residues. Germline V gene lookup returns CDR1 SGDLS and CDR2 YYNGEE. V lost 4 bases and J lost 5; bases outside the gene matches: 5. Supplemented by reference TRBV9 and TRBJ2-3, the full variable domain reads DSGVTQTPKHLITATGQRVTLRCSPRSGDLSVYWYQQSLDQGLQFLIQYYNGEERAKGNILERFSAQQFPDLHSELNLSSLELGDSALYFCASSPGLAGGQDTQYFGPGTRLTVL.

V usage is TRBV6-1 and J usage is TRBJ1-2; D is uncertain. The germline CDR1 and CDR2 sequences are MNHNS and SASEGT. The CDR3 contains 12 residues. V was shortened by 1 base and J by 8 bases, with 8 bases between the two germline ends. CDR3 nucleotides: TGTGCCAGCAGTGAAGTGAGGTCGGGCTACACCTTC. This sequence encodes CASSEVRSGYTF.

The CDR3 region is CASSTLAGGPGIRYF. The CDR3 nucleotides read TGTGCCAGCAGTACCCTAGCGGGAGGGCCCGGTATAAGGTACTTC. The chain carries TRBV2 and TRBJ2-7; 12 positions agree with TRBD2. Germline CDR1 and CDR2: SNHLY and FYNNEI. V lost 5 bases to trimming and J lost 12 bases; unmatched junction nucleotides: 14. This CDR3 has 15 amino acids.

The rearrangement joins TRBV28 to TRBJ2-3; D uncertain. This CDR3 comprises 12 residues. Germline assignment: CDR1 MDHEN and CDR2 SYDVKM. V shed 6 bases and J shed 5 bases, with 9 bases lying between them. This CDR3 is CASRIGGDTQYF. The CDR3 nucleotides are TGTGCCAGCAGGATAGGTGGAGATACGCAGTATTTT.

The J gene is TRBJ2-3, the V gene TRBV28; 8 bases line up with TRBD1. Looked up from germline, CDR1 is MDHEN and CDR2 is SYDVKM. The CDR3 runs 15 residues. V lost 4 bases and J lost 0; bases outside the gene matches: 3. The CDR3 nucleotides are TGTGCCAGCAGTTGGTGGGACAGGAGCACAGATACGCAGTATTTT. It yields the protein CASSWWDRSTDTQYF.

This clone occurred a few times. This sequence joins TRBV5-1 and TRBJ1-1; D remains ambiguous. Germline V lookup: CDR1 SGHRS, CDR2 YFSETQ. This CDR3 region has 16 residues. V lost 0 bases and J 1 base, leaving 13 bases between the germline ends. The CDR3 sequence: CASSLGLGGTNTEAFF. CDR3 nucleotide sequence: TGCGCCAGCAGCTTGGGATTGGGTGGCACGAACACTGAAGCTTTCTTT. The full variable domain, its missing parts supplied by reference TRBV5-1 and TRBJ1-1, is KAGVTQTPRYLIKTRGQQVTLSCSPISGHRSVSWYQQTPGQGLQFLFEYFSETQRNKGNFPGRFSGRQFSNSRSEMNVSTLELGDSALYLCASSLGLGGTNTEAFFGQGTRLTVV.

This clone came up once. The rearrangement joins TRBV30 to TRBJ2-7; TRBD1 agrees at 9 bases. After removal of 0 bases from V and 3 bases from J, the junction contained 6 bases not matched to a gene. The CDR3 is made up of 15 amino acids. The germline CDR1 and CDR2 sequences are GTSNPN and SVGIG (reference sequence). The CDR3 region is CAWSVNVGQGYEQYF. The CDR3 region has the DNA TGTGCCTGGAGTGTGAATGTGGGACAGGGCTACGAGCAGTACTTC.

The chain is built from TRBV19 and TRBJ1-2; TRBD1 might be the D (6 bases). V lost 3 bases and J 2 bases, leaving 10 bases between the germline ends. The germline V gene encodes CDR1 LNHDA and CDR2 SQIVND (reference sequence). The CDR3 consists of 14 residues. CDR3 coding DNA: TGTGCCAGTAGTATCGGACAGACCAACTATGGCTACACCTTC. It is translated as CASSIGQTNYGYTF. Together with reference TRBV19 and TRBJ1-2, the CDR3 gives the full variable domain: DGGITQSPKYLFRKEGQNVTLSCEQNLNHDAMYWYRQDPGQGLRLIYYSQIVNDFQKGDIAEGYSVSREKKESFPLTVTSAQKNPTAFYLCASSIGQTNYGYTFGSGTRLTVV.

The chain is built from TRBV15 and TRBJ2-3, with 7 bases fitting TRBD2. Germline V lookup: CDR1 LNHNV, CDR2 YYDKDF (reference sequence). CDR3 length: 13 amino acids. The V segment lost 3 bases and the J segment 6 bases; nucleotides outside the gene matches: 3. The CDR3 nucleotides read TGTGCCACCAGCAGCCCCGGGGGGGATACGCAGTATTTT. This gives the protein CATSSPGGDTQYF.

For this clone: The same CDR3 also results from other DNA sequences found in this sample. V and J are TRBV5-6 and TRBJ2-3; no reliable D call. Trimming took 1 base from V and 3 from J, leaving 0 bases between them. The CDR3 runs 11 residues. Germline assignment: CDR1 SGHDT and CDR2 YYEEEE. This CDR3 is CASSLTDTQYF. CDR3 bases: TGTGCCAGCAGCTTGACAGATACGCAGTATTTT.

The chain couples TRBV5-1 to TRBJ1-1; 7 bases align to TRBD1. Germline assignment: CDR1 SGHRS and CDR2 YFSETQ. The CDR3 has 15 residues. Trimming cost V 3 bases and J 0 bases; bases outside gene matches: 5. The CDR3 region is CASSSRGPLNTEAFF. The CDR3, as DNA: TGCGCCAGCAGCTCGAGGGGGCCATTGAACACTGAAGCTTTCTTT.